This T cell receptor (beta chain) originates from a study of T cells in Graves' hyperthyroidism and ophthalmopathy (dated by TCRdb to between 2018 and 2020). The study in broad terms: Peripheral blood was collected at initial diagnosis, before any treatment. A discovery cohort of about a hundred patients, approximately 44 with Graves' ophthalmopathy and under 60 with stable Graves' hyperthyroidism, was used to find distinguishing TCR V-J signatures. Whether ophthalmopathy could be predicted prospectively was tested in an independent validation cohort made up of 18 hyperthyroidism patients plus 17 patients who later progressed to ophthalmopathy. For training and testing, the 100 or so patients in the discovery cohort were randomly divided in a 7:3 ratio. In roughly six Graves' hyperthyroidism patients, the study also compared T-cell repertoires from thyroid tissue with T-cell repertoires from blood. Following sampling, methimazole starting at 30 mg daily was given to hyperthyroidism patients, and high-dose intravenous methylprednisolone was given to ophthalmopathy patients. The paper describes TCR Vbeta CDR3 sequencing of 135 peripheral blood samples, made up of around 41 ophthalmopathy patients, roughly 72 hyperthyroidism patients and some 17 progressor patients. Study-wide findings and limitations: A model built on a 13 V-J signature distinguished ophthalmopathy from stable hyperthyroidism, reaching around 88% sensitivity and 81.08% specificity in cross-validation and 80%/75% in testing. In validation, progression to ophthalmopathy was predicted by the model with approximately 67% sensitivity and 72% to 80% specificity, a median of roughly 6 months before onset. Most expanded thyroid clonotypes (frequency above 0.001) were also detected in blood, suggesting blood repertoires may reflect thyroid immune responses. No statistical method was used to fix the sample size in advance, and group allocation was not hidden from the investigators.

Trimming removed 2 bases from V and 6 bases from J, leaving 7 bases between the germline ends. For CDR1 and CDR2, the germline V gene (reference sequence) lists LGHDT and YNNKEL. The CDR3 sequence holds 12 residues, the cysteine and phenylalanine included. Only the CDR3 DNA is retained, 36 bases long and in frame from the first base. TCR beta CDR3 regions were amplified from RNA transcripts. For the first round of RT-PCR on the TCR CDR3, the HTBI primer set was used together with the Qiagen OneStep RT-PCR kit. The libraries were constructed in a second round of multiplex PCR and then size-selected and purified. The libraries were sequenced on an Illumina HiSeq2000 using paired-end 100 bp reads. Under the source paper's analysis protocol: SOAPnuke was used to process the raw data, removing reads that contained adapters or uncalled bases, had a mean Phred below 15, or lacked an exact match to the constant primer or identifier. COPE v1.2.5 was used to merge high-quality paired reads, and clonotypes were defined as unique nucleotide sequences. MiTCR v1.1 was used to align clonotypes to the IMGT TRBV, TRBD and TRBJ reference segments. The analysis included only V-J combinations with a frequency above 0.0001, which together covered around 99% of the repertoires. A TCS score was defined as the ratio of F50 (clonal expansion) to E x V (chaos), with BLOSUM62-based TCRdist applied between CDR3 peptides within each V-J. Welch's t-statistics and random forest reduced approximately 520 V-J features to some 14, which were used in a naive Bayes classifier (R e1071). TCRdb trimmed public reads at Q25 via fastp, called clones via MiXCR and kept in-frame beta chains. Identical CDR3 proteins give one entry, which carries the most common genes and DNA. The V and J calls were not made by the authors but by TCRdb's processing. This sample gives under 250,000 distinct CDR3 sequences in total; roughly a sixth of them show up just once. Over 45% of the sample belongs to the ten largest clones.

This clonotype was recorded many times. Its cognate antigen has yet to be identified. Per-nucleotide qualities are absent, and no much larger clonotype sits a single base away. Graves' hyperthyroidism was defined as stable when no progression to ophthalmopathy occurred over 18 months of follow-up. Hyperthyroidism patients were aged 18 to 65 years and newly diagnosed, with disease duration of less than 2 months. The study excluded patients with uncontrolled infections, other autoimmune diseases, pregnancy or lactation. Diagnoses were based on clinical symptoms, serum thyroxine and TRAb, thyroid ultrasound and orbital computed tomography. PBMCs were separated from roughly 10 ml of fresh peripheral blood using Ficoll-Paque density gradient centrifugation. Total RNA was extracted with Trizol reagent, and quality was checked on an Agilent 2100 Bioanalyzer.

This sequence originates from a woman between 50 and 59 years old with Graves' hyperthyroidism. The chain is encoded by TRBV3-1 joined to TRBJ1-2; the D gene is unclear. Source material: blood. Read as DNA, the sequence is TGTGCCAGCAGCCAACTCGGGAATGGCTACACCTTC. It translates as CASSQLGNGYTF.